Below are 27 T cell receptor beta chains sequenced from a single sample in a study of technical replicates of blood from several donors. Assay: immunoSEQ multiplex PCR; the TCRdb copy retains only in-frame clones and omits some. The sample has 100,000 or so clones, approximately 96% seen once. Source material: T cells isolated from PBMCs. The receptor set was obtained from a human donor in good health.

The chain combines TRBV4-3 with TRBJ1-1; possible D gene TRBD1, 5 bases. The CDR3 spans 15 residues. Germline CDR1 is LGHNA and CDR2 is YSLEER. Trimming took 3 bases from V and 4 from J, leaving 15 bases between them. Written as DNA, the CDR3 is TGCGCCAGCAGCCACGATCAGGGTCTGGGCACTGAAGCTTTCTTT. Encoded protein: CASSHDQGLGTEAFF.

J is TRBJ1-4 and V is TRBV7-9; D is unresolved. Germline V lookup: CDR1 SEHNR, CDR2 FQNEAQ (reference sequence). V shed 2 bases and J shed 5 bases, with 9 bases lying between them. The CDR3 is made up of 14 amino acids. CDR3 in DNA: TGTGCCAGCAGCTTATGGGCTGGCAATGAAAAACTGTTTTTT. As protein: CASSLWAGNEKLFF. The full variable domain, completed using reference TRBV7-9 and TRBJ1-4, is DTGVSQNPRHKITKRGQNVTFRCDPISEHNRLYWYRQTLGQGPEFLTYFQNEAQLEKSRLLSDRFSAERPKGSFSTLEIQRTEQGDSAMYLCASSLWAGNEKLFFGSGTQLSVL.

The CDR3 reads CASSPGLGLDEQYF. CDR3 DNA sequence: TGTGCCAGTAGTCCAGGACTAGGTTTAGACGAGCAGTACTTC. The V gene is TRBV19, the J gene TRBJ2-7; TRBD2 matches at 7 bases. The CDR3 extends over 14 amino acids. Unmatched junction bases numbered 9, after V lost 5 bases and J lost 5 bases. Germline loops: CDR1 LNHDA, CDR2 SQIVND (reference sequence).

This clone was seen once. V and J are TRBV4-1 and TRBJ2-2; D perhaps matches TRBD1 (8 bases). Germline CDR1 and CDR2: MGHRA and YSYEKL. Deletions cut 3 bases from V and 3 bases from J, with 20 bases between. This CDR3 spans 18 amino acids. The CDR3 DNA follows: TGCGCCAGCAGCCATCCCAGGACAGGGAGGGAGTACACCGGGGAGCTGTTTTTT. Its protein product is CASSHPRTGREYTGELFF.

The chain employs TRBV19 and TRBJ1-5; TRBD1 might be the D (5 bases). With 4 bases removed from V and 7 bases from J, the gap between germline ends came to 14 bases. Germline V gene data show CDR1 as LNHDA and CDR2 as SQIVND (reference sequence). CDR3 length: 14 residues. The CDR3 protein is CASSNRGIIQPQHF. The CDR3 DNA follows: TGTGCCAGTAGTAACCGGGGGATTATCCAGCCCCAGCATTTT.

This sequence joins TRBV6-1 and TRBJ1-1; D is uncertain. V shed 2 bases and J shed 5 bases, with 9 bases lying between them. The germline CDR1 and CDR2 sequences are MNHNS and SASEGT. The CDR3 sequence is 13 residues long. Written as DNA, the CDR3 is TGTGCCAGCAGTGAAAACTGGGAGACTGAAGCTTTCTTT. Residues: CASSENWETEAFF.

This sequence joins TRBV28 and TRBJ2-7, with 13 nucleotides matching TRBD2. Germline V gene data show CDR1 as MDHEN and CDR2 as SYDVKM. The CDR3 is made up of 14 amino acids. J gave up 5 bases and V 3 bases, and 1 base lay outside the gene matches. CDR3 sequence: CASSFGLAGDEQYF. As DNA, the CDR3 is TGTGCCAGCAGTTTTGGACTAGCGGGAGACGAGCAGTACTTC.

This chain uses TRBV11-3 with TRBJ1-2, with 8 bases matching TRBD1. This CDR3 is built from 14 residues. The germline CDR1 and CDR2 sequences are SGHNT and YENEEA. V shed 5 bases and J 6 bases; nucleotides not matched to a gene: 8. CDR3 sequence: CASSPQGAVDGYTF. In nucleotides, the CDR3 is TGTGCCAGCAGCCCCCAGGGGGCGGTTGATGGCTACACCTTC. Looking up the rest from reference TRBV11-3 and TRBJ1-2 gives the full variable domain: EAGVVQSPRYKIIEKKQPVAFWCNPISGHNTLYWYLQNLGQGPELLIRYENEEAVDDSQLPKDRFSAERLKGVDSTLKIQPAELGDSAVYLCASSPQGAVDGYTFGSGTRLTVV.

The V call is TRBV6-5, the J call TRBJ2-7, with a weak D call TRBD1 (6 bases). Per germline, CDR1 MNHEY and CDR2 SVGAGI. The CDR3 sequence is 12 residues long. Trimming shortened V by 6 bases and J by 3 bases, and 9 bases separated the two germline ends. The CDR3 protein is CASSRGFYEQYF. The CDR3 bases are TGTGCCAGCAGCAGGGGATTCTACGAGCAGTACTTC.

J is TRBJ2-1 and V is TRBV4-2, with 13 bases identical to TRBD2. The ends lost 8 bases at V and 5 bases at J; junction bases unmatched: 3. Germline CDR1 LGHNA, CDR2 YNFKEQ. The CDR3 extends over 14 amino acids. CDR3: CASRLAGGDNEQFF. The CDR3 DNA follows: TGTGCCAGCCGACTAGCGGGGGGAGACAATGAGCAGTTCTTC.

The CDR3 loop reads CASRFGLGGNEQFF. CDR3 sequence (DNA): TGCGCCAGCAGGTTCGGACTAGGTGGCAATGAGCAGTTCTTC. The chain combines TRBV5-1 with TRBJ2-1, with TRBD2 identical over 7 bases. Trimming at V came to 5 bases and at J to 6 bases, leaving 8 bases not matched to a gene. The V gene's germline CDR1 is SGHRS and CDR2 YFSETQ. The CDR3 loop spans 14 amino acids.

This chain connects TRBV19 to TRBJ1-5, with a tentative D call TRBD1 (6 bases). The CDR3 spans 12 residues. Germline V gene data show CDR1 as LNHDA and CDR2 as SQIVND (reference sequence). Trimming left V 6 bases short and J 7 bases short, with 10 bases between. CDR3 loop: CASRQGIQPQHF. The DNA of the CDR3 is TGTGCCAGTAGGCAGGGGATACAGCCCCAGCATTTT.

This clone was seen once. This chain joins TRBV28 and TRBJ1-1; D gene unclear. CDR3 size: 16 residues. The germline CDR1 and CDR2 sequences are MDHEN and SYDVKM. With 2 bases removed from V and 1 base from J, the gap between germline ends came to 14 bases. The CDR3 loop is CASSLKRANANTEAFF. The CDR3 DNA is TGTGCCAGCAGTTTAAAGAGAGCGAATGCGAACACTGAAGCTTTCTTT. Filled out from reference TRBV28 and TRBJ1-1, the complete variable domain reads DVKVTQSSRYLVKRTGEKVFLECVQDMDHENMFWYRQDPGLGLRLIYFSYDVKMKEKGDIPEGYSVSREKKERFSLILESASTNQTSMYLCASSLKRANANTEAFFGQGTRLTVV.

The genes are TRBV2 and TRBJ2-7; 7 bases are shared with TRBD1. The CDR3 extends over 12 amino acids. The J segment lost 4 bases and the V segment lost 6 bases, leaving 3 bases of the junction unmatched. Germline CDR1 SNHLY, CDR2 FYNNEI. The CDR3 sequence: CASSVDRYEQYF. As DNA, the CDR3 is TGTGCCAGCAGCGTGGACAGGTACGAGCAGTACTTC. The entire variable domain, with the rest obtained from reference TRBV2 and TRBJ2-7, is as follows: EPEVTQTPSHQVTQMGQEVILRCVPISNHLYFYWYRQILGQKVEFLVSFYNNEISEKSEIFDDQFSVERPDGSNFTLKIRSTKLEDSAMYFCASSVDRYEQYFGPGTRLTVT.

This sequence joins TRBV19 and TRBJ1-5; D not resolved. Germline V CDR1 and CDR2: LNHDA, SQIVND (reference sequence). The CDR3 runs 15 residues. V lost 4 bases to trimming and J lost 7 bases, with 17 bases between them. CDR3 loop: CASSTGTGNVQPQHF. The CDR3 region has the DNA TGTGCCAGTAGTACGGGCACGGGGAACGTACAGCCCCAGCATTTT.

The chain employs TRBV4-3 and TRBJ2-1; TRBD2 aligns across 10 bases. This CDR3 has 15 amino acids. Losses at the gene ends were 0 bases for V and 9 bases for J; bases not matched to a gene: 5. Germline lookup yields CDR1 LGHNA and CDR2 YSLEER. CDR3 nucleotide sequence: TGCGCCAGCAGCCAAGATAGCGGGAGGACCAGTGAGCAGTTCTTC. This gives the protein CASSQDSGRTSEQFF.

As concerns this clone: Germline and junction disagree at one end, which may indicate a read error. CDR3 nucleotides: TGTGCCAGCAGGGAAGGACAGCTTTCTGGAAACACCATATATTTT. Translated, it gives CASREGQLSGNTIYF. This rearrangement joins TRBV2 to TRBJ1-3; D is perhaps TRBD1 (6 bases). CDR1 SNHLY and CDR2 FYNNEI come from the germline V gene. The CDR3 is 15 residues long.

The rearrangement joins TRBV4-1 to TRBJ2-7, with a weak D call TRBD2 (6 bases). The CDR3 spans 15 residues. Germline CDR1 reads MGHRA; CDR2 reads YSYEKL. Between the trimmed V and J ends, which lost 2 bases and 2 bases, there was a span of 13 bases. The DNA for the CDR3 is TGCGCCAGCAGCCAACCCGGGACTCCTACCTACGAGCAGTACTTC. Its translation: CASSQPGTPTYEQYF.

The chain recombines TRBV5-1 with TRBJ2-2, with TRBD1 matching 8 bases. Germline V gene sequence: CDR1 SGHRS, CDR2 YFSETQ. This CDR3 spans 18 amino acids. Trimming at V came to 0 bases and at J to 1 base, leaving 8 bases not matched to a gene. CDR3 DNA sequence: TGCGCCAGCAGCTTGGGGGGTACCGGGACAGGGAACACCGGGGAGCTGTTTTTT. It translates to CASSLGGTGTGNTGELFF.

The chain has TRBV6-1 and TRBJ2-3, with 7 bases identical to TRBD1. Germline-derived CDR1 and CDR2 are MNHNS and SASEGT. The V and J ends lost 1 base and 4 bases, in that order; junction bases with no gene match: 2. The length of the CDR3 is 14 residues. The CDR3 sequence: CASSEVRGPDTQYF. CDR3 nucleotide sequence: TGTGCCAGCAGTGAAGTAAGGGGGCCAGATACGCAGTATTTT.

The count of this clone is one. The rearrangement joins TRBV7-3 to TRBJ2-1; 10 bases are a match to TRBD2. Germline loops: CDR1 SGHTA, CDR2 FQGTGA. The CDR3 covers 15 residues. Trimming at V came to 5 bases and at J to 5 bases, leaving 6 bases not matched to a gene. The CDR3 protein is CASSPGLAQDNEQFF. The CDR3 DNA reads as TGTGCCAGCAGCCCGGGACTAGCGCAAGACAATGAGCAGTTCTTC. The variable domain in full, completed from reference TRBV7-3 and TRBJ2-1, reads GAGVSQTPSNKVTEKGKYVELRCDPISGHTALYWYRQSLGQGPEFLIYFQGTGAADDSGLPNDRFFAVRPEGSVSTLKIQRTERGDSAVYLCASSPGLAQDNEQFFGPGTRLTVL.

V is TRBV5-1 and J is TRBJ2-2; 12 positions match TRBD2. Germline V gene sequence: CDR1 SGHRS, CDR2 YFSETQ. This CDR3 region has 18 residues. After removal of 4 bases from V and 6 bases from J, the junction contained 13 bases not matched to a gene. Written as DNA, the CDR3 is TGCGCCAGCAGCCCCGGACTAGCGGGACCCGGGTTAGCCGGGGAGCTGTTTTTT. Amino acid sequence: CASSPGLAGPGLAGELFF. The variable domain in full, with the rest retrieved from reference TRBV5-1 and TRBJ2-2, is KAGVTQTPRYLIKTRGQQVTLSCSPISGHRSVSWYQQTPGQGLQFLFEYFSETQRNKGNFPGRFSGRQFSNSRSEMNVSTLELGDSALYLCASSPGLAGPGLAGELFFGEGSRLTVL.

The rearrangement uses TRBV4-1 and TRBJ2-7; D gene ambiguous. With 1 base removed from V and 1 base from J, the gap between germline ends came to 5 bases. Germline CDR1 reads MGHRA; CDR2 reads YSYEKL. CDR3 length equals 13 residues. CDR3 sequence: CASSQVGSYEQYF. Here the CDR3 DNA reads TGCGCCAGCAGCCAAGTCGGTTCCTACGAGCAGTACTTC.

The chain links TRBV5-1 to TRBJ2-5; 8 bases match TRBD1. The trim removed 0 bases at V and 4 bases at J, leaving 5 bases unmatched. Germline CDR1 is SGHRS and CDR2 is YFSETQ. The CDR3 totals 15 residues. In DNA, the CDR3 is TGCGCCAGCAGCTTGGTAGGACAGGGTGGAGAGACCCAGTACTTC. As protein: CASSLVGQGGETQYF.

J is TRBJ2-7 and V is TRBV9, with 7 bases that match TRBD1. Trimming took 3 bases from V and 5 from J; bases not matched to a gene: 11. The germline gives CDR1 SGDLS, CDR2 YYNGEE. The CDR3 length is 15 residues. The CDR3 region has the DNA TGTGCCAGCAGCGGACAGGGTACCGTCCTCGACGAGCAGTACTTC. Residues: CASSGQGTVLDEQYF.

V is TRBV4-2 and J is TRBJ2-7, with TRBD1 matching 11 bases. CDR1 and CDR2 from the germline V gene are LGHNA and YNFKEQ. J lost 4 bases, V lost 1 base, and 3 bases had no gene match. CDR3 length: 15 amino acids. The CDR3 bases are TGTGCCAGCAGCCAAGCGGGACAGGGGGAATACGAGCAGTACTTC. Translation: CASSQAGQGEYEQYF.

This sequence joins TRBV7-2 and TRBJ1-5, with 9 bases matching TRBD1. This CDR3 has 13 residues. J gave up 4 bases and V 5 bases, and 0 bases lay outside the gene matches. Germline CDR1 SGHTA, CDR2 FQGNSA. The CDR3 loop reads CASSGTGNQPQHF. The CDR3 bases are TGTGCCAGCAGCGGGACAGGGAATCAGCCCCAGCATTTT.